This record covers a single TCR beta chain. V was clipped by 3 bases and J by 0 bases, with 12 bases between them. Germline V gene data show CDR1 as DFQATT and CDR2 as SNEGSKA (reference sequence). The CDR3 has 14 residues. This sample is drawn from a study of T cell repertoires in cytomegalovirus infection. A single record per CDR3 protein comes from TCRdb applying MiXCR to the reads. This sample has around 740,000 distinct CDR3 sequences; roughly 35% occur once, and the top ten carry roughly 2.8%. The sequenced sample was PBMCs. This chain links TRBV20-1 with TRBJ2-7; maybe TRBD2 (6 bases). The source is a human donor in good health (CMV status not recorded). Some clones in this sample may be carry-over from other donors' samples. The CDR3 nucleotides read TGCAGTGCTAGCGCGGGGACCCACTCCTACGAGCAGTACTTC. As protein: CSASAGTHSYEQYF.